Presented here are 7 T cell receptor beta chains from one specimen sequenced in a study of cytomegalovirus exposure and HLA in healthy donors (dated by TCRdb to between 2016 and 2019). The protocol used for the library was the immunoSEQ multiplex PCR assay. A mixture of 60 forward primers for TCR Vbeta segments and 13 reverse primers for TCR Jbeta segments was used in the multiplex PCR. TCRdb took over this immuneACCESS table, retaining in-frame rearrangements with V and J assigned. Such tables are incomplete; in checked studies, under half of the missing clones stem from an unresolved V gene, and the remainder is unexplained. The sample data list 110,000 or so clones, and under 80% of these were observed just once. About 9.9% of the sample belongs to the ten largest clones. Sequencing was done on a sample of PBMCs. These receptors all stem from a woman between 45 and 60 years old in good health and CMV-seropositive.

The rearrangement links TRBV6-1 to TRBJ1-1; 7 bases are a match to TRBD1. The J segment lost 4 bases and the V segment lost 4 bases, leaving 9 bases of the junction unmatched. The CDR3 has 15 residues. From germline, CDR1 is MNHNS and CDR2 SASEGT. CDR3 protein: CASSGPTGTPTEAFF. CDR3 bases: TGTGCCAGCAGTGGACCGACAGGGACACCCACTGAAGCTTTCTTT.

The chain recombines TRBV7-2 with TRBJ1-2; D might be TRBD1 (5 bases). CDR3 length: 14 residues. V lost 0 bases and J 6 bases, leaving 11 bases between the germline ends. Per the germline V gene, CDR1 is SGHTA and CDR2 is FQGNSA. The CDR3 is CASSLATTGDGYTF. The CDR3 DNA sequence: TGTGCCAGCAGCTTAGCGACTACGGGGGATGGCTACACCTTC. The variable domain in full, with the rest retrieved from reference TRBV7-2 and TRBJ1-2, is GAGVSQSPSNKVTEKGKDVELRCDPISGHTALYWYRQSLGQGLEFLIYFQGNSAPDKSGLPSDRFSAERTGGSVSTLTIQRTQQEDSAVYLCASSLATTGDGYTFGSGTRLTVV.

The rearrangement links TRBV5-4 to TRBJ2-5; D unresolved. CDR1 is SGHNT, CDR2 YYREEE, per germline (reference sequence). V was cut by 0 bases and J by 11 bases, with 11 bases left in between. The CDR3 has 12 amino acids. The CDR3 region has the DNA TGTGCCAGCAGCTTGGATATCTATGAGCAGTACTTC. It codes for CASSLDIYEQYF.

The chain has TRBV19 and TRBJ1-2, with a tentative D call TRBD1 (6 bases). The CDR3 loop spans 14 amino acids. V gave up 6 bases and J gave up 5 bases, with 16 bases separating them. Germline CDR1 and CDR2: LNHDA and SQIVND (reference sequence). The CDR3 loop reads CASRGLDSLYGYTF. CDR3 nucleotides: TGTGCCAGTAGAGGATTGGACAGTTTGTATGGCTACACCTTC.

This clone was picked up one time. This rearrangement joins TRBV6-5 to TRBJ2-1, with D perhaps TRBD2 (5 bases). Between the trimmed V and J ends, which lost 6 bases and 5 bases, there was a span of 17 bases. This CDR3 is built from 15 residues. The germline CDR1 and CDR2 sequences are MNHEY and SVGAGI. CDR3 nucleotide sequence: TGTGCCAGCAGCCCTAGCTCGTTCGGCCACAATGAGCAGTTCTTC. Translating it yields CASSPSSFGHNEQFF.

This sequence joins TRBV5-4 and TRBJ2-7, with 15 positions matching TRBD2. This CDR3 contains 17 residues. The germline gives CDR1 SGHNT, CDR2 YYREEE (reference sequence). Germline trimming cut 3 bases from V and 0 bases from J; bases unmatched to any gene: 4. Here the CDR3 DNA reads TGTGCCAGCAGCTCCGGGACTAGCGGGGGGCACTCCTACGAGCAGTACTTC. Encoded protein: CASSSGTSGGHSYEQYF. Based on the CDR3 plus reference TRBV5-4 and TRBJ2-7, the full variable domain is ETGVTQSPTHLIKTRGQQVTLRCSSQSGHNTVSWYQQALGQGPQFIFQYYREEENGRGNFPPRFSGLQFPNYSSELNVNALELDDSALYLCASSSGTSGGHSYEQYFGPGTRLTVT.

The rearrangement links TRBV6-6 to TRBJ2-3, with 10 positions matching TRBD2. Germline loops: CDR1 MNHNY, CDR2 SVGAGI (reference sequence). CDR3 length: 16 residues. Unmatched junction bases numbered 4, after V lost 0 bases and J lost 4 bases. CDR3 region: CASSYSQAGGSDTQYF. The CDR3 DNA sequence: TGTGCCAGCAGTTACTCGCAAGCGGGGGGGTCAGATACGCAGTATTTT.